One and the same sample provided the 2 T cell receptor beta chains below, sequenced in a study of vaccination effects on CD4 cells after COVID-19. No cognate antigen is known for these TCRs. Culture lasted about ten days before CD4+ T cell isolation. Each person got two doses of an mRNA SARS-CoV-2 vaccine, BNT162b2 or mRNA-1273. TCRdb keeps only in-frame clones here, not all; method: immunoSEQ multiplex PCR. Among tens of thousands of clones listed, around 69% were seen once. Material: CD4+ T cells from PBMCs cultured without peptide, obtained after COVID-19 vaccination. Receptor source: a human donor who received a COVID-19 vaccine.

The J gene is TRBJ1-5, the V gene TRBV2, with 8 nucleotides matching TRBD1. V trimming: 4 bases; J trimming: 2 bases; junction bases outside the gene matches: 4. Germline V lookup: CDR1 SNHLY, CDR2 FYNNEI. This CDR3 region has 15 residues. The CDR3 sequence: CASSGQGLGNQPQHF. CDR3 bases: TGTGCCAGCAGTGGACAGGGGCTCGGCAATCAGCCCCAGCATTTT.

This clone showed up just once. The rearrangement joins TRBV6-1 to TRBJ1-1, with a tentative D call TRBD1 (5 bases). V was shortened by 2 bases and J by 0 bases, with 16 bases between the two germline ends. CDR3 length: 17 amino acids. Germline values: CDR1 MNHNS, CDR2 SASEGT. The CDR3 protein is CASSEWGFGGLNTEAFF. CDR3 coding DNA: TGTGCCAGCAGTGAATGGGGATTCGGGGGTTTGAACACTGAAGCTTTCTTT.